This entry lists 30 T cell receptor beta chains sequenced from one sample in a study of cytomegalovirus exposure and HLA in healthy donors. Amplification used 60 Vbeta primers and 13 Jbeta primers. Only in-frame clones appear in the TCRdb table, and some are missing; sequencing was by immunoSEQ multiplex PCR. The table includes 150,000 to 200,000 clones, 80% to 85% detected once. The sample comprised PBMCs. The receptors come from a man aged 50 to 59 in good health and CMV-seropositive.

The chain uses TRBV7-2 and TRBJ2-3, with a tentative D call TRBD2 (5 bases). Trimming took off 5 bases at V and 1 base at J, with 10 bases between the two ends. CDR3 length: 14 residues. CDR1 is SGHTA, CDR2 FQGNSA, per germline. The chain's CDR3 is CASSAYSGTDTQYF. CDR3 coding DNA: TGTGCCAGCAGCGCATATAGCGGCACAGATACGCAGTATTTT.

V gene TRBV7-9 combines with J gene TRBJ2-2, with 7 bases lining up with TRBD1. Germline lookup yields CDR1 SEHNR and CDR2 FQNEAQ (reference sequence). The CDR3 contains 15 residues. V lost 5 bases, J lost 2 bases, and 5 bases stayed unmatched. The CDR3 loop is CASSQGTANTGELFF. The CDR3 DNA reads TGTGCCAGCAGCCAGGGGACAGCTAACACCGGGGAGCTGTTTTTT.

In DNA, the CDR3 is TGTGCCAGCAGCTTTGTCGGGGGGGAAGCTTTCTTT. Translation gives CASSFVGGEAFF. The chain links TRBV7-6 to TRBJ1-1; maybe TRBD1 (5 bases). The CDR3 runs to 12 residues. With 3 bases removed from V and 8 bases from J, the gap between germline ends came to 10 bases. Germline V CDR1 and CDR2: SGHVS, FNYEAQ.

The CDR3: CASSEDRGSYEQYF. The CDR3 DNA reads TGTGCCAGCAGCGAGGACAGGGGGTCCTACGAGCAGTACTTC. This chain uses TRBV7-7 with TRBJ2-7, with 10 bases matching TRBD1. The ends lost 5 bases at V and 1 base at J; junction bases unmatched: 2. This CDR3 contains 14 residues. Germline CDR1 is SSHAT and CDR2 is FNYEAQ (reference sequence).

This clone was seen only a few times. The rearrangement uses TRBV7-2 and TRBJ2-1, with TRBD1 matching 11 bases. Germline V gene sequence: CDR1 SGHTA, CDR2 FQGNSA. The junction had 1 base not matched to a gene; V was cut back by 1 base and J by 8 bases. The CDR3 extends over 14 amino acids. CDR3 in DNA: TGTGCCAGCAGCTTAGGGACAGGGGGCGATGAGCAGTTCTTC. Translated, it gives CASSLGTGGDEQFF.

The chain carries TRBV18 and TRBJ1-1; TRBD1 aligns across 10 bases. This CDR3 is 17 amino acids long. The trim removed 4 bases at V and 0 bases at J, leaving 8 bases unmatched. Germline V gene sequence: CDR1 KGHSH, CDR2 LQKENI. The chain's CDR3 is CASSLTGTGAMNTEAFF. CDR3 sequence (DNA): TGTGCCAGCTCACTAACCGGGACAGGGGCTATGAACACTGAAGCTTTCTTT.

This chain uses TRBV5-6 with TRBJ2-7, with 10 nucleotides matching TRBD1. This CDR3 has 15 amino acids. After removal of 3 bases from V and 6 bases from J, the junction contained 9 bases not matched to a gene. Germline V gene lookup returns CDR1 SGHDT and CDR2 YYEEEE. The CDR3: CASSSAGTGVIEQYF. The CDR3 bases are TGTGCCAGCAGCTCGGCGGGGACAGGGGTGATCGAGCAGTACTTC.

This chain uses TRBV7-3 with TRBJ2-5; tentatively, D is TRBD2 (5 bases). The CDR3 length is 14 residues. The V end lost 5 bases, the J end lost 4 bases, and 14 bases lay between the germline ends. Germline V gene data show CDR1 as SGHTA and CDR2 as FQGTGA. CDR3 bases: TGTGCCAGCAGCCCAAACCCGGGGTCAGAGACCCAGTACTTC. It encodes CASSPNPGSETQYF.

This clone showed up just a few times. The V and J genes are TRBV4-3 and TRBJ2-2, with TRBD2 identical over 8 bases. CDR3 length: 16 residues. CDR1 and CDR2 from the germline V gene are LGHNA and YSLEER. J gave up 1 base and V 4 bases, and 5 bases lay outside the gene matches. The DNA for the CDR3 is TGCGCCAGCAGCCCAAGCGGGGGCCGGAACACCGGGGAGCTGTTTTTT. As protein: CASSPSGGRNTGELFF.

V and J are TRBV4-2 and TRBJ1-1, with TRBD1 as a possible D gene (5 bases). The CDR3 is 16 amino acids. Germline V gene lookup returns CDR1 LGHNA and CDR2 YNFKEQ. The V gene lost 2 bases and the J gene lost 2 bases, with 15 bases spanning the gap. Here the CDR3 reads CASSQQSGAINTEAFF. CDR3 nucleotides: TGTGCCAGCAGCCAACAATCTGGGGCGATAAACACTGAAGCTTTCTTT.

The chain is built from TRBV18 and TRBJ2-7, with 11 bases that match TRBD2. Looked up from germline, CDR1 is KGHSH and CDR2 is LQKENI. J lost 5 bases, V lost 5 bases, and 2 bases had no gene match. There are 13 residues in the CDR3. The CDR3 reads CASSTSGGDEQYF. In DNA form, the CDR3 reads TGTGCCAGCTCAACTAGCGGGGGCGACGAGCAGTACTTC. The full variable domain, with the rest looked up from reference TRBV18 and TRBJ2-7, is NAGVMQNPRHLVRRRGQEARLRCSPMKGHSHVYWYRQLPEEGLKFMVYLQKENIIDESGMPKERFSAEFPKEGPSILRIQQVVRGDSAAYFCASSTSGGDEQYFGPGTRLTVT.

J is TRBJ2-1 and V is TRBV5-1; D is uncertain. V was clipped by 4 bases and J by 4 bases, with 21 bases between them. Per germline, CDR1 SGHRS and CDR2 YFSETQ. The CDR3 covers 17 residues. The CDR3 DNA reads TGCGCCAGCAGCACGTCCGGCCCAGCGCCCCCGTACAATGAGCAGTTCTTC. Amino acids: CASSTSGPAPPYNEQFF.

This chain uses TRBV5-1 with TRBJ1-5; D perhaps matches TRBD1 (5 bases). The CDR3 covers 15 residues. CDR1 and CDR2 from the germline V gene are SGHRS and YFSETQ. Between the trimmed V and J ends, which lost 0 bases and 0 bases, there was a span of 7 bases. The CDR3 DNA reads TGCGCCAGCAGCTTGGAGGGGTATAGCAATCAGCCCCAGCATTTT. This translates into CASSLEGYSNQPQHF. Based on the CDR3 plus reference TRBV5-1 and TRBJ1-5, the full variable domain is KAGVTQTPRYLIKTRGQQVTLSCSPISGHRSVSWYQQTPGQGLQFLFEYFSETQRNKGNFPGRFSGRQFSNSRSEMNVSTLELGDSALYLCASSLEGYSNQPQHFGDGTRLSIL.

The genes are TRBV4-2 and TRBJ1-1, with D possibly TRBD1 on 6 matching bases. Germline assignment: CDR1 LGHNA and CDR2 YNFKEQ. The CDR3 runs to 16 residues. V lost 2 bases and J 4 bases, leaving 17 bases between the germline ends. The chain's CDR3 is CASSQKHPRGGTEAFF. The CDR3 coding sequence is TGTGCCAGCAGCCAAAAGCACCCACGAGGGGGCACTGAAGCTTTCTTT.

The chain links TRBV30 to TRBJ2-1; D possibly corresponds to TRBD1 (6 bases). Looked up from germline, CDR1 is GTSNPN and CDR2 is SVGIG (reference sequence). V was clipped by 1 base and J by 4 bases, with 17 bases between them. The CDR3 totals 16 residues. CDR3: CAWSGTGTSLYNEQFF. In DNA, the CDR3 is TGTGCCTGGAGTGGGACCGGGACAAGTCTTTACAATGAGCAGTTCTTC.

The rearrangement joins TRBV2 to TRBJ2-4; TRBD2 agrees at 11 bases. Germline trimming cut 6 bases from V and 6 bases from J; bases unmatched to any gene: 4. This CDR3 spans 14 amino acids. CDR1 is SNHLY and CDR2 is FYNNEI in the germline V gene. CDR3 in amino acids: CASSGTSGPNIQYF. CDR3 DNA: TGTGCCAGCAGCGGGACTAGCGGCCCAAACATTCAGTACTTC.

V and J are TRBV30 and TRBJ1-5; 7 bases are a match to TRBD1. V was clipped by 0 bases and J by 6 bases; unmatched bases: 2. The length of the CDR3 is 13 residues. Germline V gives CDR1 GTSNPN, CDR2 SVGIG (reference sequence). This CDR3 reads CAWSVQGLQPQHF. The DNA for the CDR3 is TGTGCCTGGAGTGTACAGGGGCTTCAGCCCCAGCATTTT.

J is TRBJ1-2 and V is TRBV4-3, with 7 bases matching TRBD1. Germline V lookup: CDR1 LGHNA, CDR2 YSLEER. The CDR3 spans 15 residues. V shed 1 base, J shed 4 bases, and the junction held 6 bases outside the gene matches. The DNA for the CDR3 is TGCGCCAGCAGCCAAGTGGGAACAGGGGCCTATGGCTACACCTTC. It codes for CASSQVGTGAYGYTF.

This chain links TRBV30 with TRBJ2-3, with 7 positions matching TRBD1. V gave up 2 bases and J gave up 2 bases; unmatched junction bases: 10. The V gene's germline CDR1 is GTSNPN and CDR2 SVGIG (reference sequence). The CDR3 is 16 residues long. The CDR3 sequence is CAWSSSGGSPTDTQYF. CDR3 DNA: TGTGCCTGGAGTTCGTCAGGGGGATCCCCCACAGATACGCAGTATTTT.

The chain carries TRBV27 and TRBJ1-3, with unresolved D. Trimming removed 0 bases at V and 10 bases at J, with 10 bases between. The CDR3 length is 13 residues. In germline, CDR1 is MNHEY, CDR2 SMNVEV (reference sequence). CDR3 sequence reads: CASSLSASGTIYF. The CDR3 DNA follows: TGTGCCAGCAGTTTATCGGCCTCGGGGACCATATATTTT.

There are a few counts of this clone. The chain combines TRBV6-5 with TRBJ2-7; D not resolved. V was cut by 0 bases and J by 0 bases, with 9 bases left in between. The CDR3 is 15 residues long. From germline, CDR1 is MNHEY and CDR2 SVGAGI. CDR3 loop: CASSYSTGFSYEQYF. DNA for the CDR3: TGTGCCAGCAGTTACTCGACGGGTTTCTCCTACGAGCAGTACTTC.

This clone appeared once. The chain has TRBV9 and TRBJ2-1; no clear D. The CDR3 is 12 amino acids. Per the germline V gene, CDR1 is SGDLS and CDR2 is YYNGEE. The germline V and J ends were trimmed by 7 bases and 9 bases, with 14 bases remaining between them. CDR3 nucleotide sequence: TGTGCCAGCGGCCGTCTGGCTGGTGAGCAGTTCTTC. Translation: CASGRLAGEQFF.

This clone was seen just once. V is TRBV25-1 and J is TRBJ2-2; D uncertain. CDR1 is MGHDK, CDR2 SYGVNS, per germline. Deletions cut 5 bases from V and 0 bases from J, with 10 bases between. The CDR3 totals 15 residues. As DNA, the CDR3 is TGTGCCAGCAGTAATGGAGAGGCGAACACCGGGGAGCTGTTTTTT. It yields the protein CASSNGEANTGELFF.

For the CDR3, the DNA is TGTGCCAGCAGTTTAGGGAGCCCCTACGAGCAGTACTTC. It codes for CASSLGSPYEQYF. The rearrangement joins TRBV27 to TRBJ2-7, with D tentatively TRBD2 (5 bases). CDR1 MNHEY and CDR2 SMNVEV come from the germline V gene (reference sequence). The V end lost 2 bases, the J end lost 2 bases, and 7 bases lay between the germline ends. The CDR3 runs to 13 residues.

The chain carries TRBV4-2 and TRBJ2-7, with D possibly being TRBD2 (5 bases). The CDR3 loop spans 16 amino acids. Trimming shortened V by 3 bases and J by 3 bases, and 18 bases separated the two germline ends. From germline, CDR1 is LGHNA and CDR2 YNFKEQ. CDR3: CASSQDRLTHLYEQYF. CDR3 bases: TGTGCCAGCAGCCAGGATCGACTAACACATCTCTACGAGCAGTACTTC.

The chain carries TRBV7-9 and TRBJ2-5, with TRBD2 as a possible D gene (5 bases). V shed 2 bases and J shed 3 bases, with 10 bases lying between them. This CDR3 has 14 residues. CDR1 and CDR2 from the germline V gene are SEHNR and FQNEAQ (reference sequence). Here the CDR3 DNA reads TGTGCCAGCAGCTTAACGGACTGGAAAGAGACCCAGTACTTC. It specifies CASSLTDWKETQYF.

This chain connects TRBV30 to TRBJ2-7, with 9 positions matching TRBD1. The CDR3 spans 13 residues. Germline V lookup: CDR1 GTSNPN, CDR2 SVGIG (reference sequence). V lost 3 bases and J lost 4; bases outside the gene matches: 4. The DNA of the CDR3 is TGTGCCTGGAGCGAGGGACAGGGTTACGAGCAGTACTTC. This sequence encodes CAWSEGQGYEQYF.

The rearrangement uses TRBV27 and TRBJ2-7; 7 bases line up with TRBD2. Germline loops: CDR1 MNHEY, CDR2 SMNVEV (reference sequence). V trimming: 5 bases; J trimming: 3 bases; junction bases outside the gene matches: 13. The CDR3 is 16 amino acids. CDR3 region: CASSRFGGEVNYEQYF. The CDR3 nucleotides are TGTGCCAGCAGTCGTTTTGGGGGGGAGGTAAACTACGAGCAGTACTTC.

The V and J genes are TRBV2 and TRBJ2-7; D gene unclear. Germline V gene lookup returns CDR1 SNHLY and CDR2 FYNNEI. The CDR3 covers 13 residues. V lost 4 bases, J lost 1 base, and 8 bases lay in between. CDR3 residues: CASSGIESYEQYF. The CDR3 DNA reads as TGTGCCAGCAGTGGAATAGAATCCTACGAGCAGTACTTC.

This clone appeared a single time. The V call is TRBV9, the J call TRBJ1-4; no clear D gene. The V gene lost 3 bases and the J gene lost 4 bases, with 10 bases spanning the gap. In germline, CDR1 is SGDLS, CDR2 YYNGEE. The CDR3 is 14 residues long. CDR3 sequence reads: CASSAWAVNEKLFF. As DNA, the CDR3 is TGTGCCAGCAGCGCCTGGGCCGTTAATGAAAAACTGTTTTTT.